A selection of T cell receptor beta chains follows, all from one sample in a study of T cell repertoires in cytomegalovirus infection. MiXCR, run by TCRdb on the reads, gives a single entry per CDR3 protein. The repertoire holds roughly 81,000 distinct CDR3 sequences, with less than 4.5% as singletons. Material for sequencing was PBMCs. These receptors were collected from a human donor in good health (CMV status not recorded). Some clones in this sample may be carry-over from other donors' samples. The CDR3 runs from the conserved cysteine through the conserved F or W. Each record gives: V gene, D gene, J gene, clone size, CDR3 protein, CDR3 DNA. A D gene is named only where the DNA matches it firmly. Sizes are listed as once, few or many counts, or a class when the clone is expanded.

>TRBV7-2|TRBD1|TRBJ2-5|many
CASSMGDSLQETQYF
TGTGCCAGCAGCATGGGGGACAGCCTCCAAGAGACCCAGTACTTC
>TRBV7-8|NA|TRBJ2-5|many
CASSEYKYQETQYF
TGTGCCAGCAGCGAATACAAGTACCAAGAGACCCAGTACTTC
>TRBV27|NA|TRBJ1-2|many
CASKGGSYGYTF
TGTGCCAGCAAGGGGGGGAGCTATGGCTACACCTTC
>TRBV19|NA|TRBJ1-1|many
CASSNRVEAFF
TGTGCCAGTAGTAACCGGGTTGAAGCTTTCTTT
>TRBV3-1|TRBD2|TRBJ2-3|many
CASSQDLVLAGYHTQYF
TGTGCCAGCAGCCAAGATCTTGTACTAGCGGGGTACCATACGCAGTATTTT
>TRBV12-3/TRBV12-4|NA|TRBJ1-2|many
CASTTDRLYGYTF
TGTGCCAGCACCACGGACAGACTCTATGGCTACACCTTC
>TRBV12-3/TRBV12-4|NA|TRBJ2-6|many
CASAPTGPAAGANVLTF
TGTGCCAGCGCACCAACGGGACCGGCGGCCGGGGCCAACGTCCTGACTTTC
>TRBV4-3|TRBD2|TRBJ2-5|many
CASSQGETSGGAETQYF
TGCGCCAGCAGCCAAGGGGAGACTAGCGGGGGGGCCGAGACCCAGTACTTC
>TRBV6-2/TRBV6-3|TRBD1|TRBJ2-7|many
CASSVDTGAEQYF
TGTGCCAGCAGCGTTGATACAGGGGCCGAGCAGTACTTC
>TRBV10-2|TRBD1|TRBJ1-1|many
CASRETGYTEAFF
TGCGCCAGCAGGGAGACAGGGTATACTGAAGCTTTCTTT
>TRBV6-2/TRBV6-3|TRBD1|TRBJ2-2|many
CASMEPGQGRTGELFF
TGTGCCAGCATGGAGCCGGGACAGGGACGCACCGGGGAGCTGTTTTTT
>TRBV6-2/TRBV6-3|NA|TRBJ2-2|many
CASSLQLNTGELFF
TGTGCCAGCAGTTTACAGCTGAACACCGGGGAGCTGTTTTTT
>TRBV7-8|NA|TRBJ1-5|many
CASSESSRTSWNQPQHF
TGTGCCAGCAGCGAATCCTCCCGAACATCATGGAATCAGCCCCAGCATTTT
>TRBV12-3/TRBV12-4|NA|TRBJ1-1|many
CASSFYREAFF
TGTGCCAGCAGTTTTTATAGAGAAGCTTTCTTT
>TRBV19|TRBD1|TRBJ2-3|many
CASGQGPEGYTQYF
TGTGCCAGTGGACAGGGGCCCGAGGGCTATACGCAGTATTTT
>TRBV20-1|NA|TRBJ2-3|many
CSARDTRSTDTQYF
TGCAGTGCTAGAGATACCCGAAGCACAGATACGCAGTATTTT
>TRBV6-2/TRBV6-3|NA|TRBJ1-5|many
CASSRQVHNQPQHF
TGTGCCAGCAGTCGACAGGTTCACAATCAGCCCCAGCATTTT
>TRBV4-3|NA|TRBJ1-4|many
CASSQDQSDPPEKLFF
TGCGCCAGCAGCCAAGATCAGTCGGACCCCCCTGAAAAACTGTTTTTT
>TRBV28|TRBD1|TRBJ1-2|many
CASSLRSRDRGGYTF
TGTGCCAGCAGTTTGAGGTCCCGGGACAGGGGTGGCTACACCTTC
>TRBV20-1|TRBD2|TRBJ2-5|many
CSARDPAGGRETQYF
TGCAGTGCTAGAGATCCAGCGGGGGGGCGAGAGACCCAGTACTTC
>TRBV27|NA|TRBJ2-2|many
CASSLYGGELFF
TGTGCCAGCAGTTTATATGGCGGGGAGCTGTTTTTT
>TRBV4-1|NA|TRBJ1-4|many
CASSQVMQVRGYEKLFF
TGCGCCAGCAGCCAAGTGATGCAGGTTCGTGGTTATGAAAAACTGTTTTTT